What follows are 8 T cell receptor beta chains derived from one specimen sequenced in a study of cytomegalovirus exposure and HLA in healthy donors (dated by TCRdb to about 2017). The library was prepared using the immunoSEQ multiplex PCR assay. The multiplex PCR relied on a mix of 60 forward primers for TCR Vbeta segments and 13 reverse primers for TCR Jbeta segments. TCRdb re-hosts the immuneACCESS table, in-frame sequences only. Its copies lack some clones; in the studies checked, an unresolved V gene accounts for under half of them, and the cause for the rest is not known. The sample's table lists a count of under 200,000 clones. The ten biggest clones cover around 1.9% of the sample. Sequencing input: PBMCs. Receptors originate from a man aged 30-40 years in good health and CMV-seronegative.

DNA of the CDR3: TGTGCCAGCAGTGTTAGCCCTGGGGCCCTTTATGGCTACACCTTC. Translating it yields CASSVSPGALYGYTF. The gene calls are TRBV6-4 and TRBJ1-2, with D possibly matching TRBD1 (5 bases). Trimming took 4 bases from V and 5 from J, leaving 17 bases between them. The CDR3 spans 15 residues. Germline V gene data show CDR1 as MRHNA and CDR2 as SNTAGT.

The chain is built from TRBV29-1 and TRBJ2-3; perhaps TRBD1 as D (5 bases). The V end was cut by 4 bases, the J end by 3 bases, with 14 bases between. This CDR3 spans 14 amino acids. Germline values: CDR1 SQVTM, CDR2 ANQGSEA. The CDR3 coding sequence is TGCAGCGTTGTAACAGGCCTCCGAACAGATACGCAGTATTTT. It codes for CSVVTGLRTDTQYF.

The chain joins TRBV9 to TRBJ2-5; 9 bases fit TRBD2. The germline V gene has CDR1 SGDLS and CDR2 YYNGEE. V lost 4 bases, J lost 2 bases, and 9 bases stayed unmatched. The CDR3 covers 16 residues. CDR3 in DNA: TGTGCCAGCAGCCGGGCTGGCGGGAGGGCACAAGAGACCCAGTACTTC. It specifies CASSRAGGRAQETQYF. The whole variable domain, remainder taken from reference TRBV9 and TRBJ2-5, is DSGVTQTPKHLITATGQRVTLRCSPRSGDLSVYWYQQSLDQGLQFLIQYYNGEERAKGNILERFSAQQFPDLHSELNLSSLELGDSALYFCASSRAGGRAQETQYFGPGTRLLVL.

The rearrangement links TRBV7-2 to TRBJ2-4; D call uncertain. The germline V gene encodes CDR1 SGHTA and CDR2 FQGNSA. This CDR3 has 17 residues. V lost 0 bases and J lost 1, with 13 bases in between. The CDR3: CASSLARTARAKNIQYF. In nucleotides, the CDR3 is TGTGCCAGCAGCTTAGCGCGCACAGCCCGGGCCAAAAACATTCAGTACTTC.

The CDR3 here is CASSPLGGGSNQPQHF. CDR3 coding DNA: TGTGCCAGTAGCCCCCTGGGGGGGGGTAGCAATCAGCCCCAGCATTTT. The chain joins TRBV19 to TRBJ1-5; weak D call: TRBD1 (5 bases). CDR3 length equals 16 residues. Trimming pared 6 bases from V and 0 bases from J, leaving 15 bases between. From germline, CDR1 is LNHDA and CDR2 SQIVND (reference sequence).

The V call is TRBV7-3, the J call TRBJ2-3; tentatively, D is TRBD1 (6 bases). Per germline, CDR1 SGHTA and CDR2 FQGTGA. Trimming removed 5 bases from V and 5 bases from J, with 20 bases in between. There are 16 residues in the CDR3. CDR3 in DNA: TGTGCCAGCAGCCAAACAGGGCCTTTTCGGGGAGATACGCAGTATTTT. Protein: CASSQTGPFRGDTQYF.

This chain joins TRBV5-4 and TRBJ1-2; weak D call: TRBD1 (5 bases). CDR1 and CDR2 (germline): SGHNT, YYREEE (reference sequence). The CDR3 is made up of 16 amino acids. Trimming took 4 bases from V and 8 from J, leaving 24 bases between them. The CDR3 is CASSHNPGTPTEGYTF. The CDR3 coding sequence is TGTGCCAGCAGCCATAATCCCGGGACTCCGACGGAGGGCTACACCTTC. The full variable domain, its missing parts supplied by reference TRBV5-4 and TRBJ1-2, is ETGVTQSPTHLIKTRGQQVTLRCSSQSGHNTVSWYQQALGQGPQFIFQYYREEENGRGNFPPRFSGLQFPNYSSELNVNALELDDSALYLCASSHNPGTPTEGYTFGSGTRLTVV.

The V call is TRBV6-5, the J call TRBJ1-4; 10 bases fit TRBD1. J lost 5 bases, V lost 0 bases, and 0 bases had no gene match. CDR3 length equals 15 residues. Germline CDR1 and CDR2: MNHEY and SVGAGI. CDR3 nucleotide sequence: TGTGCCAGCAGTTACTCGACAGGGGGCAATGAAAAACTGTTTTTT. This sequence encodes CASSYSTGGNEKLFF.